The 8 T cell receptor beta chains below were found in one sample sequenced in a study of shared clonotypes between healthy human individuals. The method was immunoSEQ multiplex PCR; TCRdb's version includes in-frame clones alone and lacks a portion of them. There are around 2,000,000 clones in the sample; just under 95% occur only once, and 1% to 1.3% lies in the top ten. In the naive CD8 group, cells lacked CD45RO and were positively selected for CCR7, so terminally differentiated effector memory CD45RA+ cells were left out. Sequenced material: naive CD8+ T cells sorted from blood. Source of these receptors: a man aged 18-30 years in good health.

The V gene is TRBV6-5, the J gene TRBJ2-1; 8 bases line up with TRBD1. Losses at the gene ends were 4 bases for V and 0 bases for J; bases not matched to a gene: 2. The CDR3 sequence is 15 residues long. The germline V gene has CDR1 MNHEY and CDR2 SVGAGI. CDR3 nucleotides: TGTGCCAGCAGTTTGGGACAGGCCTCCTACAATGAGCAGTTCTTC. This translates into CASSLGQASYNEQFF.

This chain joins TRBV28 and TRBJ1-2; TRBD1 agrees at 7 bases. From germline, CDR1 is MDHEN and CDR2 SYDVKM. The CDR3 spans 16 residues. With V trimmed by 5 bases and J by 4 bases, 13 bases remained unmatched. For the CDR3, the DNA is TGTGCCAGCAGTCTCCAGGGGGAGGGCCAACTCTATGGCTACACCTTC. This codes for CASSLQGEGQLYGYTF.

This clone showed up just once. As DNA, the CDR3 is TGTGCCAGCAGCTTGGGTCAGGGTCATTCAACTAATGAAAAACTGTTTTTT. This sequence encodes CASSLGQGHSTNEKLFF. V usage is TRBV5-8 and J usage is TRBJ1-4; perhaps TRBD1 as D (5 bases). Trimming cost V 0 bases and J 0 bases, with 12 bases left between them. The CDR3 is 17 residues long. Germline CDR1 SGHTS, CDR2 YDEGEE.

The gene calls are TRBV2 and TRBJ2-7, with D perhaps being TRBD1 or TRBD2 (5 bases each). V dropped 6 bases and J dropped 0 bases, with 15 bases sitting between them. Per germline, CDR1 SNHLY and CDR2 FYNNEI. This CDR3 comprises 15 residues. The DNA for the CDR3 is TGTGCCAGCAGCGCTCTCTGGGGGAGCTCCTACGAGCAGTACTTC. Translated: CASSALWGSSYEQYF.

The V call is TRBV30, the J call TRBJ1-1; possibly TRBD1 for D (5 bases). V was clipped by 8 bases and J by 0 bases, with 10 bases between them. CDR1 GTSNPN and CDR2 SVGIG come from the germline V gene (reference sequence). This CDR3 contains 12 residues. The CDR3 nucleotides are TGTGCCACGGAGGGGATGAACACTGAAGCTTTCTTT. Protein product: CATEGMNTEAFF.

As to this clone: Distinct nucleotide sequences in the sample also encode this CDR3. The chain links TRBV27 to TRBJ2-7, with a weak D call TRBD1 (5 bases). Deletions cut 3 bases from V and 2 bases from J, with 8 bases between. The CDR3 runs 13 residues. Germline V gives CDR1 MNHEY, CDR2 SMNVEV (reference sequence). CDR3 nucleotide sequence: TGTGCCAGCAGTTTTACAGGAACCTACGAGCAGTACTTC. This encodes CASSFTGTYEQYF.

The chain's CDR3 is CASRDRVSYEQYF. CDR3 nucleotide sequence: TGTGCCAGCCGGGACAGGGTTTCCTACGAGCAGTACTTC. This chain connects TRBV28 to TRBJ2-7; 9 bases are a match to TRBD1. Losses at the gene ends were 8 bases for V and 1 base for J; bases not matched to a gene: 3. CDR1 is MDHEN, CDR2 SYDVKM, per germline. The CDR3 extends over 13 amino acids.

The chain links TRBV6-1 to TRBJ2-5, with D possibly matching TRBD1 (5 bases). Looked up from germline, CDR1 is MNHNS and CDR2 is SASEGT. V shed 1 base and J shed 2 bases, with 11 bases lying between them. This CDR3 has 15 amino acids. In DNA, the CDR3 is TGTGCCAGCAGTGAAGATGTGACAGTTCAAGAGACCCAGTACTTC. Its protein is CASSEDVTVQETQYF.